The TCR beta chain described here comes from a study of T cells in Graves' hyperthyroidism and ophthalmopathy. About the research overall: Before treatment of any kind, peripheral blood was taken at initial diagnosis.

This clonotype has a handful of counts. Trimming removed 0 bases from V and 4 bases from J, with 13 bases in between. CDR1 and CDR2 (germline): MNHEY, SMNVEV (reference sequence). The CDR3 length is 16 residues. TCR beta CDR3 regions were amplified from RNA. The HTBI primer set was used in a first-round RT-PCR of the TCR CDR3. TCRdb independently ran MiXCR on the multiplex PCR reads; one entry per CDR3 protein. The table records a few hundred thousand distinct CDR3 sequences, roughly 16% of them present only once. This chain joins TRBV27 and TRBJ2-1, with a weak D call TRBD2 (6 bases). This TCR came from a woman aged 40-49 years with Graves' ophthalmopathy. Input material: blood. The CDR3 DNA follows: TGTGCCAGCAGTTTATCGGCCGGGAGTTCGTACAATGAGCAGTTCTTC. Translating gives CASSLSAGSSYNEQFF.